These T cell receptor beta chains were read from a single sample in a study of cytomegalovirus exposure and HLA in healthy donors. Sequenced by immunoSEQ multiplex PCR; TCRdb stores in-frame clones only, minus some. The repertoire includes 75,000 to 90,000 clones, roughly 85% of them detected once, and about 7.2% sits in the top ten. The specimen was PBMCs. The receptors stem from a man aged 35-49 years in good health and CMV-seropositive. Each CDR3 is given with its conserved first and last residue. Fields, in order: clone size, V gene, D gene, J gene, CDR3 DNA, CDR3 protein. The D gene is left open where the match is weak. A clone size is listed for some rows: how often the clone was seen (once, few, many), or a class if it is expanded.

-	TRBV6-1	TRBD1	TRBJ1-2	TGTGCCAGCAGTGAGGTCAACAGGGGTCGTATCAACACCTTC	CASSEVNRGRINTF
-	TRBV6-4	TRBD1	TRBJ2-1	TGTGCCAGCAGTGCAACCACAGGGGATGAGCAGTTCTTC	CASSATTGDEQFF
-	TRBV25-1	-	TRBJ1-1	TGTGCCAGCAGTGAAGGGGGGTTCGGCACTGAAGCTTTCTTT	CASSEGGFGTEAFF
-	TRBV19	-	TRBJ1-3	TGTGCCAGTACACCAGGTCTAACTCTGGGAAACACCATATATTTT	CASTPGLTLGNTIYF
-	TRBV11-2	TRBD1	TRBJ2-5	TGTGCCAGCAGCTTGGGGGACAGGGATTCCGAGACCCAGTACTTC	CASSLGDRDSETQYF
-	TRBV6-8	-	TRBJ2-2	TGTGCCAGCAGTTACCCGGCGGGGTCCCCCGGGGAGCTGTTTTTT	CASSYPAGSPGELFF
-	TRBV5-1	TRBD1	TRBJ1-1	TGCGCCAGCAGCTCGACTACAGGGGAAACTGAAGCTTTCTTT	CASSSTTGETEAFF
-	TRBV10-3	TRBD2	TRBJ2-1	TGTGCCATCAGTGAGTCGGGACTAGCGGGGGGGTTCGCCTACAATGAGCAGTTCTTC	CAISESGLAGGFAYNEQFF
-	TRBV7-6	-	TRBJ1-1	TGTGCCAGCAGCGCGGACAGTAACACTGAAGCTTTCTTT	CASSADSNTEAFF
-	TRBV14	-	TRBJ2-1	TGTGCCAGCAGCCAAGAACCGAGTTTCCTTAATTTCTCCTACAATGAGCAGTTCTTC	CASSQEPSFLNFSYNEQFF
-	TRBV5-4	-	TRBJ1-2	TGTGCCAGCAGCTCAGGGGCGTCCGGCTACACCTTC	CASSSGASGYTF
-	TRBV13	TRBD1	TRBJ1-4	TGTGCCAGCAGCGCGACAGGGTGGGGTGAAAAACTGTTTTTT	CASSATGWGEKLFF
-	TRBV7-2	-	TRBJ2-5	TGTGCCAGCAGCCCTCAAGTAGGGGCATACCAAGAGACCCAGTACTTC	CASSPQVGAYQETQYF
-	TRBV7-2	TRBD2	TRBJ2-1	TGTGCCAGCAGCCCCCGACTAGCGGGAGGGCACAACAATGAGCAGTTCTTC	CASSPRLAGGHNNEQFF
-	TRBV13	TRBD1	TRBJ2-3	TGTGCCAGCAGCTTCGGACAGGGGGCACGGGCGGGCCTCAATACGCAGTATTTT	CASSFGQGARAGLNTQYF
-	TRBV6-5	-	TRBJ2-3	TGTGCCAGCAGACGGAGGGGGCGCACAGATACGCAGTATTTT	CASRRRGRTDTQYF
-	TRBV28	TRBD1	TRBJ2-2	TGTGCCAGCAGACCCCTCGGGACAGCGAACACCGGGGAGCTGTTTTTT	CASRPLGTANTGELFF
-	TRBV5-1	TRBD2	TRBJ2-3	TGCGCCAGCAGTCCAGCGGGAGCCGGGGCCCATAGCACAGATACGCAGTATTTT	CASSPAGAGAHSTDTQYF
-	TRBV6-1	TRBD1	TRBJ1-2	TGTGCCAGCAGCCTCCAGGGGGAGGACTATGGCTACACCTTC	CASSLQGEDYGYTF
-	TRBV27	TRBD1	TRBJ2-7	TGTGCCAGCAATCGACAGGGGGCGTCTGGCGAGCAGTACTTC	CASNRQGASGEQYF
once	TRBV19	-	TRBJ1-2	TGTGCCAGTAGCCCCGGGGGGGGGAATGGCTACACCTTC	CASSPGGGNGYTF
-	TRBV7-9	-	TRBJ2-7	TGTGCCAGCAGCTTTACGGACTTTACCTACGAGCAGTACTTC	CASSFTDFTYEQYF
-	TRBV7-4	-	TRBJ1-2	TGTGCCAGCAACGACAGGCCCCACGCTAACTATGGCTACACCTTC	CASNDRPHANYGYTF
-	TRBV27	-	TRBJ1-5	TGTGCCAGCAGTCCCTCGGGGGTGGGGAACAATCAGCCCCAGCATTTT	CASSPSGVGNNQPQHF
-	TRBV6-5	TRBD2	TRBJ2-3	TGTGCCAGCAGTTTAGCGGGAGGTCGAACAGATACGCAGTATTTT	CASSLAGGRTDTQYF
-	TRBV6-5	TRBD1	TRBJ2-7	TGTGCCAGCAGTTACAGAGGGACAGGGGCTAACTACGAGCAGTACTTC	CASSYRGTGANYEQYF
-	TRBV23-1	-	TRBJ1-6	TGCGCCAGCAGTCAATCAGTTCACAGACCGAATTCACCCCTCCACTTT	CASSQSVHRPNSPLHF
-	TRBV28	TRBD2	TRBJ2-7	TGTGCCAGCAGTTTATCGCGGGGGGCTCACGAGCAGTACTTC	CASSLSRGAHEQYF
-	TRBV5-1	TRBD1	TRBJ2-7	TGCGCCAGCAGCTTCGGGACAGGGGCACGGGACGAGCAGTACTTC	CASSFGTGARDEQYF
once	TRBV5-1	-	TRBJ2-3	TGCGCCAGCAGCTTGGGAGTGGGAGGAAGACACTCTAGCACAGATACGCAGTATTTT	CASSLGVGGRHSSTDTQYF
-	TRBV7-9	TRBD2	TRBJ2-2	TGTGCCAGCAGCTTAACTGGACTAGCGAGCACCGGGGAGCTGTTTTTT	CASSLTGLASTGELFF
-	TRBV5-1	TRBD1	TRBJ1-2	TGCGCCAGCAGCTTGGTACAGGGGGGAAACTATGGCTACACCTTC	CASSLVQGGNYGYTF
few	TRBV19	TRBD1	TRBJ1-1	TGTGCCAGTAGTCCGGGACAGGGGAACACTGAAGCTTTCTTT	CASSPGQGNTEAFF
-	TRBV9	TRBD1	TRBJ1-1	TGTGCCAGCAGTCCCGGACAGGGGTTGGAACCGAACACTGAAGCTTTCTTT	CASSPGQGLEPNTEAFF
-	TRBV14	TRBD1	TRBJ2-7	TGTGCCAGTAGCCATGGATCCGGGACAGAAGGCTACGAGCAGTACTTC	CASSHGSGTEGYEQYF
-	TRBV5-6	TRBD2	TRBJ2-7	TGTGCCAGCAGCCGCCCCGGGACTAGCGGGATCGGGGAGCAGTACTTC	CASSRPGTSGIGEQYF
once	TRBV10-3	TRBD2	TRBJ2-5	TGTGCCATCAGTGAGACCCCCCTACGCGGGGGGCTAGAGACCCAGTACTTC	CAISETPLRGGLETQYF
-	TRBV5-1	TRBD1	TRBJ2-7	TGCGCCAGCAGCTCACAGGGGACCTACGAGCAGTACTTC	CASSSQGTYEQYF
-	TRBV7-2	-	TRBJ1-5	TGTGCCAGCAGCCGGGAGGCCAATCAGCCCCAGCATTTT	CASSREANQPQHF
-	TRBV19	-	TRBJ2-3	TGTGCCAGTAGTCCCCGAGGAGGGTTCACAGATACGCAGTATTTT	CASSPRGGFTDTQYF
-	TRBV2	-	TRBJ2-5	TGTGCCAGCGTACTGACACGAGAGACCCAGTACTTC	CASVLTRETQYF
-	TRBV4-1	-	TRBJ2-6	TGCGCCAGCAGCCAGCCCAGGGCTGGGGCCAACGTCCTGACTTTC	CASSQPRAGANVLTF
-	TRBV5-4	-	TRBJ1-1	TGTGCCAGCAGCTTGGCGGGTTCGAACACTGAAGCTTTCTTT	CASSLAGSNTEAFF
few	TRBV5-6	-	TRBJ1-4	TGTGCCAGCAGCTTTCGGGGCCACAGGGACTACAATGAAAAACTGTTTTTT	CASSFRGHRDYNEKLFF
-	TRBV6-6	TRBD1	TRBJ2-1	TGTGCCAGCAGTTCGCCGGGACAGGGGAGGAATGAGCAGTTCTTC	CASSSPGQGRNEQFF
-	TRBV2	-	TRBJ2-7	TGTGCCAGCAGGGCCGCTCGAGGGCAGTACTTC	CASRAARGQYF
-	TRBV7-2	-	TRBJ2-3	TGTGCCAGCAGCCCACTGACTAGTGTGGCAGATACGCAGTATTTT	CASSPLTSVADTQYF
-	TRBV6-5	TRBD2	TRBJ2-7	TGTGCCAGTCAGATCAAGCGGGGGCCCTCCTACGAGCAGTACTTC	CASQIKRGPSYEQYF
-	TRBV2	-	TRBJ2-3	TGTGCCAGCCTCTACGGCACAGATACGCAGTATTTT	CASLYGTDTQYF
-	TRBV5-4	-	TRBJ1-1	TGTGCCAGCACCGGAACGACAGAGAACACTGAAGCTTTCTTT	CASTGTTENTEAFF